These T cell receptor beta chains were read from a single sample in a study of blood T cell repertoires in COVID-19. Sequenced by immunoSEQ multiplex PCR; TCRdb stores in-frame clones only, minus some. The repertoire has about 220,000 clones, 70% to 85% of them found once; the top ten carry 3% to 4%. The sample comprised PBMCs or T cells enriched from blood (not recorded which). The receptors stem from a woman aged 60 to 75 who had recovered from COVID-19. The CDR3 runs from the conserved cysteine through the conserved F or W. A D gene is named only where the DNA matches it firmly. Clone size is shown for a subset of rows, as once, few, many or a class of expanded clone.

>15|TRBJ2-2|TRBV7-6|NA|NA
CASSLERGGTGELFF
TGTGCCAGCAGCTTAGAGAGGGGGGGCACCGGGGAGCTGTTTTTT
>14|TRBJ1-3|TRBV23-1|NA|once
CASSLGTSGNTIYF
TGCGCCAGCAGTCTCGGTACGTCTGGAAACACCATATATTTT
>16|TRBJ1-2|TRBV19|TRBD1|NA
CASSRAGQGRGDGYTF
TGTGCCAGTAGTAGAGCGGGACAGGGAAGGGGCGATGGCTACACCTTC
>16|TRBJ2-2|TRBV18|TRBD2|once
CASSPVVAGNTGELFF
TGTGCCAGCTCACCAGTAGTAGCGGGGAACACCGGGGAGCTGTTTTTT
>15|TRBJ2-3|TRBV5-5|NA|NA
CASSLSPGVTDTQYF
TGTGCCAGCAGCTTGTCCCCAGGGGTGACAGATACGCAGTATTTT
>15|TRBJ2-5|TRBV6-4|TRBD2|NA
CASSDGGRAYETQYF
TGTGCCAGCAGTGACGGCGGGAGGGCCTATGAGACCCAGTACTTC
>16|TRBJ1-3|TRBV13|TRBD1|few
CASSPGGRSQSNTIYF
TGTGCCAGCAGCCCAGGGGGGAGGTCCCAGTCAAACACCATATATTTT
>15|TRBJ2-1|TRBV6-2/TRBV6-3|NA|NA
CASSYSAGSYNEQFF
TGTGCCAGCAGTTACTCGGCAGGGTCCTACAATGAGCAGTTCTTC
>13|TRBJ1-4|TRBV12-3/TRBV12-4|NA|NA
CASSPGGNEKLFF
TGTGCCAGCAGCCCGGGGGGTAATGAAAAACTGTTTTTT
>13|TRBJ1-5|TRBV9|NA|few
CASSEGTPQPQHF
TGTGCCAGCAGCGAAGGGACACCCCAGCCCCAGCATTTT
>12|TRBJ1-1|TRBV9|NA|NA
CASSTGNTEAFF
TGTGCCAGCTCGACGGGGAACACTGAAGCTTTCTTT
>13|TRBJ1-2|TRBV5-1|NA|NA
CASSRGVGYGYTF
TGCGCCAGCAGCCGGGGAGTCGGGTATGGCTACACCTTC
>13|TRBJ2-7|TRBV7-7|TRBD2|NA
CASSLWGGREQYF
TGTGCCAGCAGCTTATGGGGGGGGAGGGAGCAGTACTTC
>14|TRBJ2-1|TRBV29-1|TRBD1|NA
CSIERGQGASEQFF
TGCAGCATAGAACGGGGACAGGGGGCCTCTGAGCAGTTCTTC
>10|TRBJ2-3|TRBV2|NA|NA
CASSVLEQYF
TGTGCCAGCAGTGTGCTAGAGCAGTATTTT
>14|TRBJ2-4|TRBV7-2|TRBD2|once
CASSPHSGSSIQYF
TGTGCCAGCAGCCCGCATAGCGGGAGCAGCATTCAGTACTTC
>15|TRBJ1-2|TRBV4-2|NA|NA
CASSPGEGRNYGYTF
TGTGCCAGCAGCCCGGGCGAAGGGAGGAACTATGGCTACACCTTC
>13|TRBJ1-4|TRBV10-3|NA|few
CAIRGSRNEKLFF
TGTGCCATCAGGGGCAGTCGGAATGAAAAACTGTTTTTT
>13|TRBJ1-1|TRBV7-6|NA|once
CASSLAGVTEAFF
TGTGCCAGCAGCTTAGCAGGGGTCACTGAAGCTTTCTTT
>18|TRBJ2-7|TRBV4-1|TRBD1|NA
CASSHGDEPGQGRYEQYF
TGCGCCAGCAGCCACGGAGATGAACCGGGACAGGGGCGCTACGAGCAGTACTTC
>16|TRBJ1-2|TRBV3-1/TRBV3-2|NA|NA
CASSQGPAVRNYGYTF
TGTGCCAGCAGCCAAGGTCCGGCGGTTCGGAACTATGGCTACACCTTC
>15|TRBJ1-3|TRBV3-1/TRBV3-2|NA|NA
CASSQDAGTGNTIYF
TGTGCCAGCAGCCAAGATGCAGGGACTGGAAACACCATATATTTT
>13|TRBJ1-1|TRBV5-4|NA|NA
CASSRNREAEAFF
TGTGCCAGCAGCCGAAACAGAGAAGCTGAAGCTTTCTTT
>14|TRBJ2-5|TRBV6-5|TRBD1|NA
CAGRGTGGAETQYF
TGTGCCGGGAGGGGGACAGGGGGCGCGGAGACCCAGTACTTC
>13|TRBJ1-4|TRBV5-1|NA|NA
CASSFESNEKLFF
TGCGCCAGCAGCTTCGAGAGTAATGAAAAACTGTTTTTT
>16|TRBJ2-3|TRBV7-9|TRBD1|once
CASSSRRDRLTDTQYF
TGTGCCAGCAGCTCCCGGAGGGACAGGCTCACAGATACGCAGTATTTT
>15|TRBJ1-2|TRBV11-2|TRBD1|NA
CASSLVAGGIDGYTF
TGTGCCAGCAGCTTAGTCGCAGGGGGCATCGATGGCTACACCTTC
>15|TRBJ1-6|TRBV6-5|TRBD1|NA
CASSYGSRGLSPLHF
TGTGCCAGCAGTTACGGGTCAAGGGGGCTGTCACCCCTCCACTTT
>15|TRBJ2-5|TRBV27|TRBD1|NA
CASNRGTGLQETQYF
TGTGCCAGCAATCGGGGGACAGGCCTCCAAGAGACCCAGTACTTC
>14|TRBJ1-1|TRBV19|NA|NA
CASSILGGQTEAFF
TGTGCCAGTAGTATTCTGGGGGGTCAGACTGAAGCTTTCTTT
>14|TRBJ1-3|TRBV15|NA|NA
CATSRQGSGNTIYF
TGTGCCACCAGCAGACAGGGTTCTGGAAACACCATATATTTT
>13|TRBJ2-7|TRBV7-6|NA|NA
CASSVISGYEQYF
TGTGCCAGCAGCGTAATTTCAGGGTACGAGCAGTACTTC
>13|TRBJ2-7|TRBV5-1|TRBD1|few
CASSWGTEGEQYF
TGCGCCAGCAGCTGGGGGACAGAGGGCGAGCAGTACTTC
>12|TRBJ1-6|TRBV24-1|NA|NA
CATTNFNSPLHF
TGTGCCACCACGAACTTTAATTCACCCCTCCACTTT
>13|TRBJ2-5|TRBV10-1|NA|NA
CASSVGVSETQYF
TGCGCCAGCAGTGTAGGGGTTTCAGAGACCCAGTACTTC
>19|TRBJ2-7|TRBV4-1|TRBD2|NA
CASSPSAGGLAGGRDEQYF
TGCGCCAGCAGCCCTTCAGCAGGGGGACTAGCGGGAGGTCGGGACGAGCAGTACTTC
>14|TRBJ1-6|TRBV19|NA|few
CASSMQAVGSPLHF
TGTGCCAGTAGTATGCAGGCCGTGGGTTCACCCCTCCACTTT
>18|TRBJ2-7|TRBV2|TRBD2|once
CASQLGGLAGVSSYEQYF
TGTGCCAGCCAACTTGGGGGACTAGCGGGAGTCAGCTCCTACGAGCAGTACTTC
>14|TRBJ2-7|TRBV4-2|NA|NA
CASSQLRGSYEQYF
TGTGCCAGCAGCCAACTCAGGGGATCCTACGAGCAGTACTTC
>15|TRBJ1-2|TRBV5-1|TRBD1|NA
CASSLVGTGGYGYTF
TGCGCCAGCAGCTTGGTAGGGACAGGGGGCTATGGCTACACCTTC
>11|TRBJ1-2|TRBV19|NA|NA
CATGFNYGYTF
TGTGCCACAGGGTTCAACTATGGCTACACCTTC